Presented here are 17 T cell receptor beta chains from one specimen sequenced in a study of cytomegalovirus exposure and HLA in healthy donors. The PCR made use of 60 Vbeta and 13 Jbeta primers. Libraries were prepared by immunoSEQ multiplex PCR; TCRdb keeps only in-frame clonotypes and omits some of them. The sample records 90,000 to 100,000 clones, 69% being singletons. Sequenced sample: PBMCs. These receptors all stem from a man over 45 in good health and CMV-seronegative.

The chain uses TRBV30 and TRBJ1-5, with D possibly TRBD1 on 6 matching bases. CDR1 GTSNPN and CDR2 SVGIG come from the germline V gene (reference sequence). V lost 0 bases and J 0 bases, leaving 15 bases between the germline ends. The CDR3 is 17 residues long. CDR3 nucleotides: TGTGCCTGGAGTGTACCGGGGGGCCGACTTAGCAATCAGCCCCAGCATTTT. Protein product: CAWSVPGGRLSNQPQHF.

The sample holds one count of this clone. The genes are TRBV19 and TRBJ1-2; TRBD1 agrees at 7 bases. CDR1 LNHDA and CDR2 SQIVND come from the germline V gene (reference sequence). The CDR3 has 17 amino acids. Germline trimming cut 3 bases from V and 4 bases from J; bases unmatched to any gene: 14. DNA for the CDR3: TGTGCCAGTAGTATCCGACCGGGGACAGAAGGAGGCTATGGCTACACCTTC. Amino acids: CASSIRPGTEGGYGYTF.

V gene TRBV11-2 combines with J gene TRBJ1-2; the match to TRBD1 covers 8 bases. Trimming cost V 1 base and J 1 base; bases outside gene matches: 2. This CDR3 contains 15 residues. CDR1 and CDR2 (germline): SGHAT, FQNNGV. The CDR3 region is CASSLVRGLNYGYTF. CDR3 DNA sequence: TGTGCCAGCAGCTTAGTCAGGGGGCTTAACTATGGCTACACCTTC. Variable domain in full (rest from reference TRBV11-2 and TRBJ1-2): EAGVAQSPRYKIIEKRQSVAFWCNPISGHATLYWYQQILGQGPKLLIQFQNNGVVDDSQLPKDRFSAERLKGVDSTLKIQPAKLEDSAVYLCASSLVRGLNYGYTFGSGTRLTVV.

The chain recombines TRBV6-5 with TRBJ2-7; D call uncertain. This CDR3 spans 13 amino acids. Germline V CDR1 and CDR2: MNHEY, SVGAGI. Trimming took 6 bases from V and 7 from J, leaving 16 bases between them. In nucleotides, the CDR3 is TGTGCCAGCAGGCAGTACGAGACTGGAGAGCAGTACGTC. Translating it yields CASRQYETGEQYV.

This clone was detected once. The chain employs TRBV5-1 and TRBJ1-2, with 11 bases lining up with TRBD1. In germline, CDR1 is SGHRS, CDR2 YFSETQ. The V gene end was trimmed by 1 base and the J gene end by 6 bases; junction bases not matched to a gene: 5. CDR3 length: 15 residues. The DNA of the CDR3 is TGCGCCAGCAGCTTGAGGACAGGGGGCGGCGATGGCTACACCTTC. Translating gives CASSLRTGGGDGYTF. Full variable domain (missing parts from reference TRBV5-1 and TRBJ1-2): KAGVTQTPRYLIKTRGQQVTLSCSPISGHRSVSWYQQTPGQGLQFLFEYFSETQRNKGNFPGRFSGRQFSNSRSEMNVSTLELGDSALYLCASSLRTGGGDGYTFGSGTRLTVV.

The chain has TRBV6-1 and TRBJ1-5; D unclear. Germline assignment: CDR1 MNHNS and CDR2 SASEGT. The CDR3 extends over 13 amino acids. The V gene lost 8 bases and the J gene lost 7 bases, with 15 bases spanning the gap. The CDR3 loop is CASLLHEGQPQHF. The CDR3 DNA reads TGTGCCAGCCTCCTACATGAGGGACAGCCCCAGCATTTT.

The chain is built from TRBV7-3 and TRBJ2-5, with D perhaps TRBD2 (6 bases). Germline CDR1 SGHTA, CDR2 FQGTGA. V shed 5 bases and J shed 5 bases, with 12 bases lying between them. The CDR3 length is 13 residues. CDR3 protein: CASSPPGVETQYF. In nucleotides, the CDR3 is TGTGCCAGCAGCCCCCCGGGGGTGGAGACCCAGTACTTC. The full variable domain, in which reference TRBV7-3 and TRBJ2-5 provide the parts outside the CDR3, is GAGVSQTPSNKVTEKGKYVELRCDPISGHTALYWYRQSLGQGPEFLIYFQGTGAADDSGLPNDRFFAVRPEGSVSTLKIQRTERGDSAVYLCASSPPGVETQYFGPGTRLLVL.

This sequence joins TRBV19 and TRBJ2-1, with TRBD2 matching 13 bases. After removal of 8 bases from V and 5 bases from J, the junction contained 3 bases not matched to a gene. This CDR3 region has 14 residues. Germline-derived CDR1 and CDR2 are LNHDA and SQIVND (reference sequence). The CDR3 here is CASGLAGENNEQFF. The CDR3 DNA reads as TGTGCCAGTGGACTAGCGGGGGAAAACAATGAGCAGTTCTTC.

There are a few counts of this clone. The V call is TRBV6-5, the J call TRBJ1-5; D is undetermined. V shed 7 bases and J shed 7 bases, with 14 bases lying between them. Per germline, CDR1 MNHEY and CDR2 SVGAGI. This CDR3 has 13 residues. CDR3 nucleotides: TGTGCCAGCAACTCGGCCCTCGGGCAGCCCCAGCATTTT. Protein: CASNSALGQPQHF.

The sample holds a few counts of this clone. V gene TRBV25-1 combines with J gene TRBJ1-2; D may be TRBD1 (6 bases). This CDR3 has 12 amino acids. Trimming pared 10 bases from V and 4 bases from J, leaving 13 bases between. Germline values: CDR1 MGHDK, CDR2 SYGVNS. The CDR3 region has the DNA TGTGCCACCGAAGACAGGCGCTATGGCTACACCTTC. It specifies CATEDRRYGYTF.

This sequence joins TRBV7-8 and TRBJ1-3, with TRBD1 identical over 9 bases. Per the germline V gene, CDR1 is SGHVS and CDR2 is FQNEAQ. The CDR3 covers 16 residues. Trimming took 1 base from V and 1 from J; bases not matched to a gene: 2. The CDR3 DNA sequence: TGTGCCAGCAGCTTAGTGGGGACAGGGTCTGGAAACACCATATATTTT. This sequence encodes CASSLVGTGSGNTIYF.

The sample holds a few counts of this clone. This sequence joins TRBV11-2 and TRBJ1-2, with 9 nucleotides matching TRBD1. Per the germline V gene, CDR1 is SGHAT and CDR2 is FQNNGV. V trimming: 1 base; J trimming: 3 bases; junction bases outside the gene matches: 3. This CDR3 comprises 15 residues. The CDR3 loop is CASSLGGQGYYGYTF. CDR3 nucleotides: TGTGCCAGCAGCTTAGGGGGACAGGGTTACTATGGCTACACCTTC.

The chain uses TRBV4-3 and TRBJ2-1; a possible D gene is TRBD2 (6 bases). Trimming cost V 2 bases and J 0 bases, with 8 bases left between them. CDR1 is LGHNA and CDR2 is YSLEER in the germline V gene. This CDR3 region has 15 residues. CDR3 region: CASSQLATSYNEQFF. The CDR3 DNA sequence: TGCGCCAGCAGCCAACTAGCGACCTCCTACAATGAGCAGTTCTTC.

This clone was observed a few times. The chain combines TRBV2 with TRBJ2-7, with unresolved D. Germline V gene data show CDR1 as SNHLY and CDR2 as FYNNEI. This CDR3 has 15 amino acids. Trimming shortened V by 1 base and J by 2 bases, and 12 bases separated the two germline ends. The CDR3 sequence: CASSEGAIGPYEQYF. Here the CDR3 DNA reads TGTGCCAGCAGTGAAGGGGCCATAGGTCCCTACGAGCAGTACTTC.

The V gene is TRBV9, the J gene TRBJ2-3; 9 bases fit TRBD2. J gave up 5 bases and V 3 bases, and 7 bases lay outside the gene matches. Looked up from germline, CDR1 is SGDLS and CDR2 is YYNGEE. The CDR3 contains 15 residues. In DNA form, the CDR3 reads TGTGCCAGCAGCGGGGGGGGACTAGCAGGAGATACGCAGTATTTT. It is translated as CASSGGGLAGDTQYF.

The chain employs TRBV19 and TRBJ2-3; a possible D gene is TRBD2 (6 bases). The CDR3 length is 14 residues. V was cut by 7 bases and J by 0 bases, with 11 bases left in between. In germline, CDR1 is LNHDA, CDR2 SQIVND (reference sequence). CDR3 sequence reads: CASKWRGSTDTQYF. The CDR3 nucleotides are TGTGCCAGTAAGTGGCGGGGAAGCACAGATACGCAGTATTTT.

The rearrangement joins TRBV4-3 to TRBJ2-2; 15 nucleotides agree with TRBD2. The trim removed 1 base at V and 5 bases at J, leaving 8 bases unmatched. Per germline, CDR1 LGHNA and CDR2 YSLEER. The length of the CDR3 is 19 residues. The CDR3 reads CASSQARTSGRGATGELFF. Written as DNA, the CDR3 is TGCGCCAGCAGCCAAGCTAGGACTAGCGGGAGGGGGGCTACCGGGGAGCTGTTTTTT.